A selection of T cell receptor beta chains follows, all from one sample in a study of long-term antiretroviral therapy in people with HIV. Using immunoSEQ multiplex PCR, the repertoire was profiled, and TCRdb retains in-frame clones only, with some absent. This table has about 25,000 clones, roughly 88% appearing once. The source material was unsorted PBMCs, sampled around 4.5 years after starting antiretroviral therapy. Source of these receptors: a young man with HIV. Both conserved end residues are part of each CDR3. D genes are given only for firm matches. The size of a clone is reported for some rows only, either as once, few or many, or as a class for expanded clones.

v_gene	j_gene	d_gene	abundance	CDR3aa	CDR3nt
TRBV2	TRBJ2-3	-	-	CASRRAGDTQYF	TGTGCCAGCCGGAGGGCGGGCGATACGCAGTATTTT
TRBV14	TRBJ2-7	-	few	CASSQVVGASFKNEQYF	TGTGCCAGCAGCCAAGTAGTAGGGGCCTCTTTCAAGAACGAGCAGTACTTC
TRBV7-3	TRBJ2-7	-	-	CASSLRPGSSYEQYF	TGTGCCAGCAGCTTAAGACCCGGTAGCTCCTACGAGCAGTACTTC
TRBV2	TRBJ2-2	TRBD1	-	CASRGTVGTGELFF	TGTGCCAGCAGGGGGACAGTTGGCACCGGGGAGCTGTTTTTT
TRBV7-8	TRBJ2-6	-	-	CASSLASGANVLTF	TGTGCCAGCTCCCTCGCCTCTGGGGCCAACGTCCTGACTTTC
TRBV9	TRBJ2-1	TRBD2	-	CASSVVRGASGHNEQFF	TGTGCCAGCAGCGTAGTTAGAGGTGCTAGCGGCCACAATGAGCAGTTCTTC
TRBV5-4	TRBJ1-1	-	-	CASSFPGRGGAFF	TGTGCCAGCAGCTTCCCAGGGAGGGGAGGGGCTTTCTTT
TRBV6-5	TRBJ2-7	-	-	CASSRGGEQYF	TGTGCCAGCAGTCGAGGTGGGGAGCAGTACTTC
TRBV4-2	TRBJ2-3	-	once	CASSQGGASTDTQYF	TGTGCCAGCAGCCAAGGAGGGGCTAGCACAGATACGCAGTATTTT
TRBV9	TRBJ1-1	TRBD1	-	CASSVASGGRQGDTEAFF	TGTGCCAGCAGCGTAGCTTCAGGGGGGCGTCAGGGAGACACTGAAGCTTTCTTT
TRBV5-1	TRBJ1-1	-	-	CASSYSMNTEAFF	TGCGCCAGCAGCTATAGTATGAACACTGAAGCTTTCTTT
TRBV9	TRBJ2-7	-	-	CASSVDGLVNEQYF	TGTGCCAGCAGCGTAGATGGACTTGTCAACGAGCAGTACTTC
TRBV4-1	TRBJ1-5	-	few	CASSQGDGAGPQHF	TGCGCCAGCAGCCAAGGGGACGGAGCTGGGCCCCAGCATTTT
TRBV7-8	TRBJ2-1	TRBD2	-	CASSRPGGGLASDNEQFF	TGTGCCAGCAGCCGCCCAGGAGGGGGACTAGCGTCGGACAATGAGCAGTTCTTC
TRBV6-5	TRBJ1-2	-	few	CASNSATYGYTF	TGTGCCAGCAACAGTGCCACCTATGGCTACACCTTC
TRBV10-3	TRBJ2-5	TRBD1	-	CAISARTGEETQYF	TGTGCCATCAGTGCCCGGACAGGGGAAGAGACCCAGTACTTC
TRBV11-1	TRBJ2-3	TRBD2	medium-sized	CASSGGGSFGSTQYF	TGTGCCAGCAGCGGGGGGGGTAGCTTCGGGAGTACGCAGTATTTT
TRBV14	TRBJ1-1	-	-	CASSQELNTEAFF	TGTGCCAGCAGCCAAGAGCTGAACACTGAAGCTTTCTTT
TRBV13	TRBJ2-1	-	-	CASMRGSYNEQFF	TGTGCCAGCATGCGGGGCTCCTACAATGAGCAGTTCTTC
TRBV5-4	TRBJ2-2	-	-	CASSLVTSLSGELFF	TGTGCCAGCAGCTTGGTTACTAGCCTTAGCGGGGAGCTGTTTTTT
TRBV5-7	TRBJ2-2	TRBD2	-	CASSWTSGRGTGELFF	TGTGCCAGCAGCTGGACTAGCGGGAGGGGAACCGGGGAGCTGTTTTTT
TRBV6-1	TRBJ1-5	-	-	CASTRGKDQPQHF	TGTGCCAGCACCCGGGGCAAAGATCAGCCCCAGCATTTT
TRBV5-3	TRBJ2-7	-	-	CARSFGSEGIYEQYF	TGTGCCAGAAGCTTTGGCAGCGAAGGGATATACGAGCAGTACTTC
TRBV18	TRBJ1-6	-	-	CASSPKDNSPLHF	TGTGCCAGCTCACCAAAGGACAATTCACCCCTCCACTTT
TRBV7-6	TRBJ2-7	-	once	CASSLGGGLSEQYF	TGTGCCAGCAGCTTAGGGGGGGGCCTTAGTGAGCAGTACTTC
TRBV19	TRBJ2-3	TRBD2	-	CASQRAGGVADTQYF	TGTGCCAGCCAAAGGGCGGGAGGGGTGGCAGATACGCAGTATTTT